The 14 T cell receptor beta chains given below trace back to one sample, sequenced in a study of graft-versus-host responses after intestinal transplantation. These receptors are not linked to any known antigen. Sequencing used immunoSEQ multiplex PCR; TCRdb keeps in-frame clones, though not all of them. The table shows around 100,000 clones, with roughly 87% occurring only once. The sample consisted of unstimulated CD4+ T cells sorted from spleen or lymph node cells, taken before transplant. The receptors come from a human donor who was the organ donor for an intestinal transplant.

This clone was seen only once. The CDR3 sequence is CASITGGWEETQYF. DNA of the CDR3: TGTGCCAGCATTACAGGGGGTTGGGAAGAGACCCAGTACTTC. V and J are TRBV6-1 and TRBJ2-5; 8 positions match TRBD1. This CDR3 region has 14 residues. Trimming at V came to 7 bases and at J to 3 bases, leaving 7 bases not matched to a gene. The germline V gene has CDR1 MNHNS and CDR2 SASEGT.

This clone came up once. V usage is TRBV19 and J usage is TRBJ2-3; 8 nucleotides align to TRBD1. The junction had 8 bases not matched to a gene; V was cut back by 4 bases and J by 5 bases. CDR1 and CDR2 from the germline V gene are LNHDA and SQIVND (reference sequence). The length of the CDR3 is 15 residues. The CDR3 bases are TGTGCCAGTAGTAAGGAGGGGACAGGCATAGATACGCAGTATTTT. Translation gives CASSKEGTGIDTQYF.

V and J are TRBV5-1 and TRBJ1-1, with TRBD1 identical over 7 bases. CDR3 length: 14 amino acids. V shed 4 bases, J shed 0 bases, and the junction held 3 bases outside the gene matches. CDR1 and CDR2 (germline): SGHRS, YFSETQ. The CDR3 protein is CASSRDSLNTEAFF. Here the CDR3 DNA reads TGCGCCAGCAGCAGGGACAGTTTGAACACTGAAGCTTTCTTT.

This clone was seen a single time. This chain joins TRBV5-4 and TRBJ1-6; unclear D gene. Trimming cost V 2 bases and J 6 bases, with 9 bases left between them. Germline lookup yields CDR1 SGHNT and CDR2 YYREEE (reference sequence). The CDR3 spans 14 residues. The DNA for the CDR3 is TGTGCCAGCAGCTTTGCGACAAGTAATTCACCCCTCCACTTT. This codes for CASSFATSNSPLHF. Full variable domain (remainder filled in from reference TRBV5-4 and TRBJ1-6): ETGVTQSPTHLIKTRGQQVTLRCSSQSGHNTVSWYQQALGQGPQFIFQYYREEENGRGNFPPRFSGLQFPNYSSELNVNALELDDSALYLCASSFATSNSPLHFGNGTRLTVT.

The chain is built from TRBV7-6 and TRBJ2-7, with D unresolved. CDR3 length equals 18 residues. CDR1 is SGHVS, CDR2 FNYEAQ, per germline. Trimming removed 5 bases at V and 3 bases at J, with 26 bases between. The CDR3 region has the DNA TGTGCCAGCAGCGTGACCCCACCTCCGAAAACAGATCACTACGAGCAGTACTTC. This encodes CASSVTPPPKTDHYEQYF.

As DNA, the CDR3 is TGTGCCAGCAGTCCTGACCCTAGGGATCCCTACGAGCAGTACTTC. Its translation: CASSPDPRDPYEQYF. The rearrangement links TRBV5-6 to TRBJ2-7; D gene ambiguous. This CDR3 contains 15 residues. Germline CDR1 SGHDT, CDR2 YYEEEE. Trimming pared 5 bases from V and 2 bases from J, leaving 17 bases between.

The rearrangement uses TRBV5-1 and TRBJ1-2; possible D gene TRBD1, 6 bases. The ends were cut back, 3 bases at V and 4 bases at J, with 19 bases in the middle. There are 16 residues in the CDR3. In germline, CDR1 is SGHRS, CDR2 YFSETQ. The CDR3 loop is CASSWGGAGTSYGYTF. CDR3 nucleotide sequence: TGCGCCAGCAGCTGGGGGGGCGCGGGAACCTCCTATGGCTACACCTTC.

The chain is built from TRBV6-1 and TRBJ1-2, with a weak D call TRBD1 (6 bases). CDR1 and CDR2 from the germline V gene are MNHNS and SASEGT. V lost 0 bases and J lost 7, with 18 bases in between. The CDR3 length is 16 residues. DNA for the CDR3: TGTGCCAGCAGTGAAGCCATTATAGGAGGGGGAGCTGGCTACACCTTC. It translates to CASSEAIIGGGAGYTF.

As concerns this clone: Relative to the germline gene, one junction end is altered; a read error may explain this. The rearrangement uses TRBV5-4 and TRBJ1-1; 7 positions agree with TRBD1. Germline V lookup: CDR1 SGHNT, CDR2 YYREEE (reference sequence). The CDR3 loop spans 15 amino acids. CDR3 region: CAGSLVGTVSTEAFF. The CDR3, as DNA: TGTGCCGGCAGCTTGGTTGGGACAGTCAGCACTGAAGCTTTCTTT. The whole variable domain, filled in from reference TRBV5-4 and TRBJ1-1, reads ETGVTQSPTHLIKTRGQQVTLRCSSQSGHNTVSWYQQALGQGPQFIFQYYREEENGRGNFPPRFSGLQFPNYSSELNVNALELDDSALYLCAGSLVGTVSTEAFFGQGTRLTVV.

The rearrangement uses TRBV14 and TRBJ1-2, with no clear D. Trimming pared 1 base from V and 3 bases from J, leaving 6 bases between. There are 13 residues in the CDR3. Per the germline V gene, CDR1 is SGHDN and CDR2 is FVKESK. Written as DNA, the CDR3 is TGTGCCAGCAGCCAAGTGGTTGACTATGGCTACACCTTC. It codes for CASSQVVDYGYTF.

V is TRBV7-7 and J is TRBJ2-1; the D gene is possibly TRBD2 (5 bases). CDR3 length: 15 residues. Germline CDR1 and CDR2: SSHAT and FNYEAQ (reference sequence). V was trimmed by 5 bases and J by 7 bases, leaving 18 bases between them. In nucleotides, the CDR3 is TGTGCCAGCAGCCCAGCAATTAGCGTATGGAATGAGCAGTTCTTC. As protein: CASSPAISVWNEQFF.

The gene calls are TRBV18 and TRBJ2-3, with D hard to call. The CDR3 totals 15 residues. Germline values: CDR1 KGHSH, CDR2 LQKENI. Trimming cost V 3 bases and J 1 base, with 11 bases left between them. The CDR3 DNA reads TGTGCCAGCTCACCCCAGACCGGAGGCACAGATACGCAGTATTTT. Protein sequence: CASSPQTGGTDTQYF. The entire variable domain, with the rest obtained from reference TRBV18 and TRBJ2-3, is as follows: NAGVMQNPRHLVRRRGQEARLRCSPMKGHSHVYWYRQLPEEGLKFMVYLQKENIIDESGMPKERFSAEFPKEGPSILRIQQVVRGDSAAYFCASSPQTGGTDTQYFGPGTRLTVL.

This clone was recorded only once. The chain employs TRBV18 and TRBJ2-1; D call uncertain. CDR1 KGHSH and CDR2 LQKENI come from the germline V gene. The CDR3 totals 12 residues. With 6 bases removed from V and 6 bases from J, the gap between germline ends came to 9 bases. The CDR3 DNA sequence: TGTGCCAGCTCGCTCCCCGCCAATGAGCAGTTCTTC. Translating it yields CASSLPANEQFF. The full variable domain, in which reference TRBV18 and TRBJ2-1 provide the parts outside the CDR3, is NAGVMQNPRHLVRRRGQEARLRCSPMKGHSHVYWYRQLPEEGLKFMVYLQKENIIDESGMPKERFSAEFPKEGPSILRIQQVVRGDSAAYFCASSLPANEQFFGPGTRLTVL.

The chain joins TRBV4-2 to TRBJ1-5; TRBD1 matches 8 bases. Germline V gene sequence: CDR1 LGHNA, CDR2 YNFKEQ. The CDR3 length is 15 residues. V gave up 5 bases and J gave up 2 bases; unmatched junction bases: 5. Here the CDR3 reads CASSKGGQGNQPQHF. The DNA for the CDR3 is TGTGCCAGCAGCAAGGGGGGACAGGGCAATCAGCCCCAGCATTTT.